The 15 T cell receptor beta chains in this list originate from one sample, sequenced in a study of radiation and T cells in renal cell carcinoma. Indicated time point: blood 2 weeks post-SBRT. Treatment noted: 15 Gy SBRT to primary tumor, nephrectomy 4 weeks later. Produced via immunoSEQ multiplex PCR; TCRdb's table is partial and in-frame only. The table includes 150,000 to 160,000 clones, 80% to 90% detected once. Sequenced material: blood, taken from a patient whose treatment included radiotherapy and nephrectomy. The receptors come from a woman aged 45-65 years with renal cell carcinoma.

The rearrangement links TRBV14 to TRBJ2-7; D is undetermined. The V and J ends lost 5 bases and 7 bases respectively, with 12 bases between them. Germline-derived CDR1 and CDR2 are SGHDN and FVKESK. This CDR3 has 12 amino acids. CDR3 DNA: TGTGCCAGCAGCTCACGAGGTTGGGAGCAGTACTTC. Encoded protein: CASSSRGWEQYF. The full variable domain, in which reference TRBV14 and TRBJ2-7 provide the parts outside the CDR3, is EAGVTQFPSHSVIEKGQTVTLRCDPISGHDNLYWYRRVMGKEIKFLLHFVKESKQDESGMPNNRFLAERTGGTYSTLKVQPAELEDSGVYFCASSSRGWEQYFGPGTRLTVT.

The genes are TRBV9 and TRBJ2-7, with D perhaps TRBD2 (6 bases). V dropped 3 bases and J dropped 6 bases, with 25 bases sitting between them. In germline, CDR1 is SGDLS, CDR2 YYNGEE. The length of the CDR3 is 17 residues. CDR3 loop: CASSAGLRGEVSGEQYF. The CDR3 DNA is TGTGCCAGCAGCGCTGGACTAAGGGGAGAGGTCTCAGGCGAGCAGTACTTC.

The gene calls are TRBV27 and TRBJ1-5, with a possible D match to TRBD1 (6 bases). CDR3 length: 15 amino acids. Germline CDR1 reads MNHEY; CDR2 reads SMNVEV (reference sequence). Trimming pared 5 bases from V and 2 bases from J, leaving 13 bases between. This chain's CDR3 is CASSKYRDGNQPQHF. Here the CDR3 DNA reads TGTGCCAGCAGTAAGTACAGGGACGGCAATCAGCCCCAGCATTTT.

The chain carries TRBV7-9 and TRBJ1-2; D perhaps matches TRBD1 (6 bases). Germline V gene lookup returns CDR1 SEHNR and CDR2 FQNEAQ (reference sequence). V lost 1 base to trimming and J lost 14 bases, with 14 bases between them. The CDR3 has 12 residues. The CDR3 protein is CASSLGGPRGTF. CDR3 sequence (DNA): TGTGCCAGCAGCTTAGGGGGCCCCAGGGGAACCTTC. The full variable domain, in which reference TRBV7-9 and TRBJ1-2 provide the parts outside the CDR3, is DTGVSQNPRHKITKRGQNVTFRCDPISEHNRLYWYRQTLGQGPEFLTYFQNEAQLEKSRLLSDRFSAERPKGSFSTLEIQRTEQGDSAMYLCASSLGGPRGTFGSGTRLTVV.

This sequence joins TRBV5-1 and TRBJ1-2; 7 positions match TRBD1. The CDR3 is made up of 18 amino acids. V trimming: 5 bases; J trimming: 3 bases; junction bases outside the gene matches: 19. In germline, CDR1 is SGHRS, CDR2 YFSETQ. The CDR3 nucleotides read TGCGCCAGCAGGAACTTTCACACAGGGGACCGGCTCGACTATGGCTACACCTTC. Translating gives CASRNFHTGDRLDYGYTF.

The chain employs TRBV9 and TRBJ2-1; 10 bases align to TRBD2. J was trimmed by 10 bases and V by 0 bases; bases with no gene match: 7. CDR3 length: 15 amino acids. CDR1 is SGDLS, CDR2 YYNGEE, per germline. This CDR3 reads CASSVDGTSDGEQFF. For the CDR3, the DNA is TGTGCCAGCAGCGTAGACGGGACTAGCGATGGGGAGCAGTTCTTC.

This clone has only one observation. The chain joins TRBV5-1 to TRBJ1-5; no definite D call. Trimming left V 5 bases short and J 3 bases short, with 12 bases between. The CDR3 spans 14 residues. In germline, CDR1 is SGHRS, CDR2 YFSETQ. CDR3 DNA: TGCGCCAGCAGGGAGGGAGGGTACAATCAGCCCCAGCATTTT. The encoded protein is CASREGGYNQPQHF. Filled out from reference TRBV5-1 and TRBJ1-5, the complete variable domain reads KAGVTQTPRYLIKTRGQQVTLSCSPISGHRSVSWYQQTPGQGLQFLFEYFSETQRNKGNFPGRFSGRQFSNSRSEMNVSTLELGDSALYLCASREGGYNQPQHFGDGTRLSIL.

This chain uses TRBV4-1 with TRBJ2-5; D gene ambiguous. Trimming removed 3 bases from V and 11 bases from J, with 10 bases in between. CDR1 is MGHRA, CDR2 YSYEKL, per germline. CDR3 length equals 11 residues. For the CDR3, the DNA is TGCGCCAGCAGCCAGGACCAGCAGCAGTACTTC. It codes for CASSQDQQQYF.

The V call is TRBV6-5, the J call TRBJ1-5; 7 positions agree with TRBD1. The CDR3 has 13 residues. With V trimmed by 4 bases and J by 5 bases, 2 bases remained unmatched. CDR1 and CDR2 from the germline V gene are MNHEY and SVGAGI. The DNA for the CDR3 is TGTGCCAGCAGTTCCGACAGGGATCAGCCCCAGCATTTT. Translation: CASSSDRDQPQHF.

This clone occurred once. The chain has TRBV7-9 and TRBJ2-3; no clear D gene. V dropped 4 bases and J dropped 4 bases, with 12 bases sitting between them. The CDR3 is made up of 14 amino acids. Germline loops: CDR1 SEHNR, CDR2 FQNEAQ (reference sequence). For the CDR3, the DNA is TGTGCCAGCAGCTCCCCAAAGGCGGCAGATACGCAGTATTTT. Encoded protein: CASSSPKAADTQYF.

The chain combines TRBV7-9 with TRBJ2-7; 11 positions agree with TRBD1. The germline gives CDR1 SEHNR, CDR2 FQNEAQ (reference sequence). The CDR3 has 14 amino acids. V was clipped by 4 bases and J by 7 bases; unmatched bases: 6. The CDR3 DNA reads as TGTGCCAGCAGCTCGGGACAGGGGGTGGAGGAGCAGTACTTC. It codes for CASSSGQGVEEQYF.

This chain joins TRBV15 and TRBJ2-5, with 11 bases matching TRBD2. CDR1 LNHNV and CDR2 YYDKDF come from the germline V gene (reference sequence). This CDR3 has 16 residues. The trim removed 9 bases at V and 4 bases at J, leaving 13 bases unmatched. The CDR3 nucleotides are TGTGCCACGACCGAACACCTAGCGGGGGGACGAGAGACCCAGTACTTC. Translating it yields CATTEHLAGGRETQYF.

The sample holds a few counts of this clone. This chain joins TRBV18 and TRBJ2-7; D gene unclear. CDR3 size: 13 residues. Germline loops: CDR1 KGHSH, CDR2 LQKENI. V lost 3 bases and J 5 bases, leaving 11 bases between the germline ends. The CDR3 nucleotides are TGTGCCAGCTCACCCCCTGGGTCCCACGAGCAGTACTTC. Amino acids: CASSPPGSHEQYF.

J is TRBJ2-5 and V is TRBV6-5; weak D call: TRBD2 (7 bases). The CDR3 consists of 14 residues. Between the trimmed V and J ends, which lost 4 bases and 5 bases, there was a span of 14 bases. Germline CDR1 is MNHEY and CDR2 is SVGAGI. The CDR3 here is CASSLEGGQETQYF. In DNA, the CDR3 is TGTGCCAGCAGTTTGGAGGGGGGGCAGGAGACCCAGTACTTC.

This chain connects TRBV7-9 to TRBJ2-3; D is perhaps TRBD1 (6 bases). With 5 bases removed from V and 0 bases from J, the gap between germline ends came to 12 bases. The CDR3 is 15 residues long. The V gene's germline CDR1 is SEHNR and CDR2 FQNEAQ (reference sequence). The CDR3 here is CASSTGMYSTDTQYF. The CDR3 bases are TGTGCCAGCAGCACAGGGATGTATAGCACAGATACGCAGTATTTT.